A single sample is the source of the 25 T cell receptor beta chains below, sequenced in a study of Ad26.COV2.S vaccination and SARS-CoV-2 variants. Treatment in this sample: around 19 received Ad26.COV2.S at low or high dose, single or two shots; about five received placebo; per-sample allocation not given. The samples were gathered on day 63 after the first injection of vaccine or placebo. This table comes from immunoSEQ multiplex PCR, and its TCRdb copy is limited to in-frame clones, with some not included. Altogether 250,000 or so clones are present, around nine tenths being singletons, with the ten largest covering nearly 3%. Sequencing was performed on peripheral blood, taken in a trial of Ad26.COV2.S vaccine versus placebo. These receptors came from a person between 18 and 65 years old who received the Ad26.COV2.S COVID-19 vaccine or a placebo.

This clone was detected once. The CDR3 region is CASRDLPTDTQYF. The CDR3 nucleotides are TGCGCCAGCCGGGACTTGCCCACAGATACGCAGTATTTT. The V gene is TRBV4-1, the J gene TRBJ2-3; D perhaps matches TRBD2 (6 bases). The germline V gene encodes CDR1 MGHRA and CDR2 YSYEKL. V dropped 8 bases and J dropped 2 bases, with 11 bases sitting between them. The CDR3 spans 13 residues.

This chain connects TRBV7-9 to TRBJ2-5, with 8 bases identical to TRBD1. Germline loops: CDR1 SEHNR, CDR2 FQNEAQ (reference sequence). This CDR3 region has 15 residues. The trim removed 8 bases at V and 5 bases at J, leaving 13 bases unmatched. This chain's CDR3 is CASQFGQGIGETQYF. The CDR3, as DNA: TGTGCCAGCCAGTTCGGACAGGGTATCGGGGAGACCCAGTACTTC.

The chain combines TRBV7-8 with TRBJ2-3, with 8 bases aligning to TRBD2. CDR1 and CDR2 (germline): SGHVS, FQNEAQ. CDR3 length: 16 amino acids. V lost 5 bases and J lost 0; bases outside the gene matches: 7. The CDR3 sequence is CASSPTPSGSTDTQYF. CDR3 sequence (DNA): TGTGCCAGCAGCCCCACGCCTAGCGGGAGCACAGATACGCAGTATTTT.

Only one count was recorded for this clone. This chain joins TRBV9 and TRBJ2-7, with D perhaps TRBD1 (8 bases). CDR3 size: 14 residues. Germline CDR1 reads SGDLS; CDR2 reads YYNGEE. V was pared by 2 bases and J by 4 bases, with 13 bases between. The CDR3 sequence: CASSVGQGGYEQYF. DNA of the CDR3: TGTGCCAGCAGCGTTGGACAGGGAGGGTACGAGCAGTACTTC.

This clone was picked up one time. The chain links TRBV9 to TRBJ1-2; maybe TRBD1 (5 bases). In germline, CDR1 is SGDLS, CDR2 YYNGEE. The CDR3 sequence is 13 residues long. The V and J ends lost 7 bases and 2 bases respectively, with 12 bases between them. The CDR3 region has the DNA TGTGCCAGCTCCCTGGGGGGAAACTATGGCTACACCTTC. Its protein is CASSLGGNYGYTF.

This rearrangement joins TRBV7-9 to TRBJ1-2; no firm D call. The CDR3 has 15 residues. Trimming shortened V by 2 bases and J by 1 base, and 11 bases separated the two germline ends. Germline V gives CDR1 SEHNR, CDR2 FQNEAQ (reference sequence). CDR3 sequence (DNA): TGTGCCAGCAGCTTAACCACGCAGATTAACTATGGCTACACCTTC. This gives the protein CASSLTTQINYGYTF.

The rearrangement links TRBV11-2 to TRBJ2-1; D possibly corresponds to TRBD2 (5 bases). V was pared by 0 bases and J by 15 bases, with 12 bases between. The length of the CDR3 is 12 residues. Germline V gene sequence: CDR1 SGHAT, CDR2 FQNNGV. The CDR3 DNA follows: TGTGCCAGCAGCTTAGATGGCCCTAGCTTGTTCTTC. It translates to CASSLDGPSLFF.

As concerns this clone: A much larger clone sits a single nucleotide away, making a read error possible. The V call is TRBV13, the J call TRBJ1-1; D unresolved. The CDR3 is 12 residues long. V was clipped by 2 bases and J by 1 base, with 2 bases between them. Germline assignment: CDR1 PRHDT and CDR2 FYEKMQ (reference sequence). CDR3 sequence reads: CASSLTNTEAFF. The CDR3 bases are TGTGCCAGCAGCTTAACGAACACTGAAGCTTTCTTT.

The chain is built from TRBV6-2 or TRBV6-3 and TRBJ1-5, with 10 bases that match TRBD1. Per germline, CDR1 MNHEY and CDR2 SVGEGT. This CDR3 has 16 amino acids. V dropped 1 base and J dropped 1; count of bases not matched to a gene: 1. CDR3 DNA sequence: TGTGCCAGCAGTTACTTGGGACAGGGGAGCAATCAGCCCCAGCATTTT. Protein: CASSYLGQGSNQPQHF.

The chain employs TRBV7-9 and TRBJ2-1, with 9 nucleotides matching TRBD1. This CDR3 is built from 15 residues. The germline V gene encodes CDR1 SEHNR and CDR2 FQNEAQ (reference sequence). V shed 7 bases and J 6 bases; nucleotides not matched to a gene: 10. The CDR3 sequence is CASTGEGQGFNEQFF. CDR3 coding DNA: TGTGCCAGCACGGGAGAGGGACAGGGTTTCAATGAGCAGTTCTTC.

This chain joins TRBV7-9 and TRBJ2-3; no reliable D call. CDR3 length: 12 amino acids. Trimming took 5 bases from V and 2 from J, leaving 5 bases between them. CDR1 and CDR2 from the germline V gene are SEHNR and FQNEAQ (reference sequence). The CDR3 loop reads CASSTDTDTQYF. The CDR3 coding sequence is TGTGCCAGCAGCACCGACACAGATACGCAGTATTTT.

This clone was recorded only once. The CDR3 nucleotides are TGTGCCAGCGCCAGGGGGCAGAACTATGGCTACACCTTC. Protein sequence: CASARGQNYGYTF. This chain connects TRBV25-1 to TRBJ1-2; 8 bases align to TRBD1. The V segment lost 8 bases and the J segment 2 bases; nucleotides outside the gene matches: 4. CDR1 and CDR2 (germline): MGHDK, SYGVNS. This CDR3 is built from 13 residues.

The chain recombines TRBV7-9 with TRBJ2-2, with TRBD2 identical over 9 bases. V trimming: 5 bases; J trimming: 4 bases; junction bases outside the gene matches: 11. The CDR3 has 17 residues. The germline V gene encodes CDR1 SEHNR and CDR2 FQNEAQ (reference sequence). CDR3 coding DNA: TGTGCCAGCAGCCCGAACGCGGGAGGGACGATCACCGGGGAGCTGTTTTTT. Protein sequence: CASSPNAGGTITGELFF.

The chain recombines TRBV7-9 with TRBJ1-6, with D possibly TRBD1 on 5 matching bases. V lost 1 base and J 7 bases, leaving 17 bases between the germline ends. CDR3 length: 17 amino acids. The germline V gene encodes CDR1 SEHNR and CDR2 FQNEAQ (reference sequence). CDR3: CASSLGFYEGSNSPLHF. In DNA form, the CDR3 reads TGTGCCAGCAGCTTAGGATTCTATGAGGGGAGCAATTCACCCCTCCACTTT.

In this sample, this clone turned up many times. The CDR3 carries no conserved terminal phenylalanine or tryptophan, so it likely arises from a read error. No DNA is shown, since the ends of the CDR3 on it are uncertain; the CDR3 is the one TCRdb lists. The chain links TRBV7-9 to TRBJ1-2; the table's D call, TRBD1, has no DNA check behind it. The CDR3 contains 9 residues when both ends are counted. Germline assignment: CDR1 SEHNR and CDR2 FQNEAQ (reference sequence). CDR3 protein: CASNPGGYQ.

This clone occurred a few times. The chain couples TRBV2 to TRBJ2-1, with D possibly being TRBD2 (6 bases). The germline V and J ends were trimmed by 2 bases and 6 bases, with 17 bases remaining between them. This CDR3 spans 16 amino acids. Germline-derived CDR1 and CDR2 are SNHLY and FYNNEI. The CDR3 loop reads CASSEIRGFDPNEQFF. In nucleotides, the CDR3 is TGTGCCAGCAGTGAAATCCGGGGGTTTGATCCCAATGAGCAGTTCTTC.

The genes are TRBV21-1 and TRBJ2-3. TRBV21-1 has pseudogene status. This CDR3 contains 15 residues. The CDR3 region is CASLGGPDYTDTQYF. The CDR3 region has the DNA TGTGCCAGCTTGGGGGGCCCTGACTACACAGATACGCAGTATTTT.

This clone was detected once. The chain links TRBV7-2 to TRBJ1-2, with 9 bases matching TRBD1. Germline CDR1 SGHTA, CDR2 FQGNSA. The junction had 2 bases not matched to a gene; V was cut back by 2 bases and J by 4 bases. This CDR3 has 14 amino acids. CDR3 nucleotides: TGTGCCAGCAGCTTAAACAGGGGGCGCTATGGCTACACCTTC. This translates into CASSLNRGRYGYTF.

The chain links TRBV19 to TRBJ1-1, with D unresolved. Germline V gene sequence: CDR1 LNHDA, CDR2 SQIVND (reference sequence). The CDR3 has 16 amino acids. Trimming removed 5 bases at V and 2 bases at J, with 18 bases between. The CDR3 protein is CASSPLSWVFNTEAFF. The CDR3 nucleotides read TGTGCCAGTAGTCCCCTCTCTTGGGTTTTCAACACTGAAGCTTTCTTT.

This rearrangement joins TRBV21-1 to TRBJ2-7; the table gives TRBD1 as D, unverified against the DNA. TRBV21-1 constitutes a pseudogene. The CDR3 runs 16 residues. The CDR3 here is CASSKGFYRGLGEQYV. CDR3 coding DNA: TGTGCCAGCAGCAAAGGATTCTACAGGGGGCTGGGAGAGCAGTACGTC.

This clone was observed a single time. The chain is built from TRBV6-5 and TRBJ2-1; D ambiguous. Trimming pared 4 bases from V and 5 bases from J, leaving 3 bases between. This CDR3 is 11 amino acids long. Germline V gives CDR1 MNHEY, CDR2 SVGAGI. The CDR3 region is CASSSHNEQFF. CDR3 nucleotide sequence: TGTGCCAGCAGTTCCCACAATGAGCAGTTCTTC.

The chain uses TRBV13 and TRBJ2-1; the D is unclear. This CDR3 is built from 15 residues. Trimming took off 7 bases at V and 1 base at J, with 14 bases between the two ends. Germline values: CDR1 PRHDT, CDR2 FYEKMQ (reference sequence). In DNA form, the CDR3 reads TGTGCCAGCACCTCAAGGGCGAATTCCTACAATGAGCAGTTCTTC. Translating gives CASTSRANSYNEQFF.

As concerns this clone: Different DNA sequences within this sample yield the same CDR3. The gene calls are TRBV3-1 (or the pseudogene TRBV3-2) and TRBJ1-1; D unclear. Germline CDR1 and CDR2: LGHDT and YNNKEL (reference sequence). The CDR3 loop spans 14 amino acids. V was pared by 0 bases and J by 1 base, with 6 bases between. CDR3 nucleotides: TGTGCCAGCAGCCAAGATCGAGGGAACACTGAAGCTTTCTTT. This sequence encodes CASSQDRGNTEAFF.

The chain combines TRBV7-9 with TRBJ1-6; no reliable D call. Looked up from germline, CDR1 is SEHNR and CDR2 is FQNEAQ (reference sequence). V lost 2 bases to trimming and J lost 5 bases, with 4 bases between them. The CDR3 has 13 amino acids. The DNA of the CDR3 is TGTGCCAGCAGCTTACAGAATAATTCACCCCTCCACTTT. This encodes CASSLQNNSPLHF.

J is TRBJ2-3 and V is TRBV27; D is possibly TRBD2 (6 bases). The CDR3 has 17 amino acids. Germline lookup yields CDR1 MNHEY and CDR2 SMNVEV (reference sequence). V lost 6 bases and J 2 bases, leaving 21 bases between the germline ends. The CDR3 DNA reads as TGTGCCAGCAGCCAGGACCTCCGGGACTTTTACACAGATACGCAGTATTTT. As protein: CASSQDLRDFYTDTQYF.